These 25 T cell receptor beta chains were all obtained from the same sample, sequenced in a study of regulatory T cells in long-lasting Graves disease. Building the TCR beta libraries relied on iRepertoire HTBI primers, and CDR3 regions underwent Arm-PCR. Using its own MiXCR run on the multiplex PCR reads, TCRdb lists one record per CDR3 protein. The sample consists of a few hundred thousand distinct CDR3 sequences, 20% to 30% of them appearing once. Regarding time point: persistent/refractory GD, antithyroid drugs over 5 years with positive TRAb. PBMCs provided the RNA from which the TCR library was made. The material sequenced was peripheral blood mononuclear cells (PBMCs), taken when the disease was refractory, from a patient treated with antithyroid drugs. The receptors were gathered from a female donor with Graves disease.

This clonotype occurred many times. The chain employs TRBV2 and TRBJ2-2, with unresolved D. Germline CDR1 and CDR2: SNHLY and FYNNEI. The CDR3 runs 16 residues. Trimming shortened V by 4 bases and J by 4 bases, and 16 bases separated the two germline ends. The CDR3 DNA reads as TGTGCCAGCAGTGTCAACCAACAAAGTGGCACCGGGGAGCTGTTTTTT. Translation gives CASSVNQQSGTGELFF.

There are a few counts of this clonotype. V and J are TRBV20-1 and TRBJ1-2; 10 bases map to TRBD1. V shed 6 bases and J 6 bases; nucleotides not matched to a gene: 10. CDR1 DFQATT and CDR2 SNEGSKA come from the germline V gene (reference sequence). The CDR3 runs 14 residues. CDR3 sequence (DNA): TGCAGTGCCCTCCGGGACAGGGGTAGAGATGGCTACACCTTC. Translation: CSALRDRGRDGYTF.

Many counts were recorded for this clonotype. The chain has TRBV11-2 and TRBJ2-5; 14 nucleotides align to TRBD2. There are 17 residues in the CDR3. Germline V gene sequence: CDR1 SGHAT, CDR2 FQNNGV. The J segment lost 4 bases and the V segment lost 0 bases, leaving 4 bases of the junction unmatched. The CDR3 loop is CASSLEPGTSGRETQYF. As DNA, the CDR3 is TGTGCCAGCAGCTTAGAGCCTGGGACTAGCGGGAGAGAGACCCAGTACTTC.

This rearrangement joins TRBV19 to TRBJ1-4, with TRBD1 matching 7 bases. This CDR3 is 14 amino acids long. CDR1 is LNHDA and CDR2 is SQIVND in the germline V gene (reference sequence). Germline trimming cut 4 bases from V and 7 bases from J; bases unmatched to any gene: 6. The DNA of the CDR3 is TGTGCCAGTAGTAAAGGAAGGGGGCCTGAAAAACTGTTTTTT. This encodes CASSKGRGPEKLFF.

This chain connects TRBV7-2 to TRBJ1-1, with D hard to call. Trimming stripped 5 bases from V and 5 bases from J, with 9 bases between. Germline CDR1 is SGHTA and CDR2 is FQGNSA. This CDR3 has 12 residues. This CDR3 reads CASSPGPTEAFF. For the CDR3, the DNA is TGTGCCAGCAGCCCTGGACCTACTGAAGCTTTCTTT.

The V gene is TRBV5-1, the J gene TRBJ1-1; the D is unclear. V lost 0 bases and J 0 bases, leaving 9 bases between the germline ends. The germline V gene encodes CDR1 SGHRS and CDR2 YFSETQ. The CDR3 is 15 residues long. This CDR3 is CASSLAPEMNTEAFF. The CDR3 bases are TGCGCCAGCAGCTTGGCCCCAGAGATGAACACTGAAGCTTTCTTT.

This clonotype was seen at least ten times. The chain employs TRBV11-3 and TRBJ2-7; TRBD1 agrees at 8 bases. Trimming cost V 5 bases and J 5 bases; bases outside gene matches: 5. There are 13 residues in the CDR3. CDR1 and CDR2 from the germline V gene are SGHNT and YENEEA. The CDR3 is CASSVRTGNEQYF. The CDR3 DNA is TGTGCCAGCAGCGTACGGACAGGGAACGAGCAGTACTTC.

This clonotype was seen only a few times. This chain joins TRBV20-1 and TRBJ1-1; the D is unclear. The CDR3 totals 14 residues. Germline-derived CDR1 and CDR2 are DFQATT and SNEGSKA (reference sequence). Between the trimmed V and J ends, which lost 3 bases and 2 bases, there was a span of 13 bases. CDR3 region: CSASDRQVNTEAFF. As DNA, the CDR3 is TGCAGTGCTAGTGATAGGCAGGTTAACACTGAAGCTTTCTTT.

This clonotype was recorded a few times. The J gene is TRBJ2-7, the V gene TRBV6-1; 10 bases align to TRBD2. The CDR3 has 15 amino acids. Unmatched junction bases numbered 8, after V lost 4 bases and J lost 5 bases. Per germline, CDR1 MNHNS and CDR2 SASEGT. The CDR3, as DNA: TGTGCCAGCAGTGGTATAGCGGGAGGTTTGAACGAGCAGTACTTC. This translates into CASSGIAGGLNEQYF.

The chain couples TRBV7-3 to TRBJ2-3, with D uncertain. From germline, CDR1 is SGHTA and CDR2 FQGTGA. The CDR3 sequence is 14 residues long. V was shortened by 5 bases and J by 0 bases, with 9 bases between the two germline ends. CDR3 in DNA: TGTGCCAGCAGCCAGGCTGCTAGCACAGATACGCAGTATTTT. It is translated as CASSQAASTDTQYF.

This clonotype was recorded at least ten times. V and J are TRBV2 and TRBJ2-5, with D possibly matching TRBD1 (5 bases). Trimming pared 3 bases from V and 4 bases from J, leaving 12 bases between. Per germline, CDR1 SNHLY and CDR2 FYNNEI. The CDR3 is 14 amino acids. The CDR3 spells CASSDPRVPETQYF. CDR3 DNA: TGTGCCAGCAGTGACCCCAGGGTCCCAGAGACCCAGTACTTC.

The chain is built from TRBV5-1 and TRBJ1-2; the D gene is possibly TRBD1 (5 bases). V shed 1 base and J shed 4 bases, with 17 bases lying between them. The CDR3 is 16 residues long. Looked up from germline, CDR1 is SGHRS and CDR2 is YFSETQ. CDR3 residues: CASSLSWPGRTYGYTF. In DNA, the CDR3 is TGCGCCAGCAGCTTGTCTTGGCCAGGGCGTACCTATGGCTACACCTTC. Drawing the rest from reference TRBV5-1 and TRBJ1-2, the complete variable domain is KAGVTQTPRYLIKTRGQQVTLSCSPISGHRSVSWYQQTPGQGLQFLFEYFSETQRNKGNFPGRFSGRQFSNSRSEMNVSTLELGDSALYLCASSLSWPGRTYGYTFGSGTRLTVV.

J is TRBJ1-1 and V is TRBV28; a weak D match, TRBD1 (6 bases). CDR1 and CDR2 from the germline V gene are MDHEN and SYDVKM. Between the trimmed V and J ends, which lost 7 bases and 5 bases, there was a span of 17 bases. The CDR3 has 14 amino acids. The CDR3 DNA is TGTGCCAGCACCCTCGCAGGGGAGTTTACTGAAGCTTTCTTT. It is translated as CASTLAGEFTEAFF.

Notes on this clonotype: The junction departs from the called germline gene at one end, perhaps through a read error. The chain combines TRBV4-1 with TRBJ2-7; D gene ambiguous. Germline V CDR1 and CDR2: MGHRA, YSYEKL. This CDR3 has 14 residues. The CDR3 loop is CASSQISPSYERYF. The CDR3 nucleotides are TGCGCCAGCAGCCAGATCAGTCCCTCCTACGAGCGGTACTTC.

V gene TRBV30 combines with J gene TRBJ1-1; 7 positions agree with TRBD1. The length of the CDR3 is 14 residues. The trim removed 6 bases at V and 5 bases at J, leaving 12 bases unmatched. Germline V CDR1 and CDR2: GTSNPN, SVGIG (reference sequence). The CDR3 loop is CACQTGWGGTEAFF. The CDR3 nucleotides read TGTGCCTGTCAGACAGGGTGGGGGGGGACTGAAGCTTTCTTT.

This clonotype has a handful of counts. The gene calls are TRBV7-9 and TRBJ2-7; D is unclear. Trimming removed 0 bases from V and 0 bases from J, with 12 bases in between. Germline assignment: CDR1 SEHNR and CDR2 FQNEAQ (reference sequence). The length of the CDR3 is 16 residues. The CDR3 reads CASSLAGFDRSYEQYF. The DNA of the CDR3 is TGTGCCAGCAGCTTAGCAGGGTTTGATCGCTCCTACGAGCAGTACTTC.

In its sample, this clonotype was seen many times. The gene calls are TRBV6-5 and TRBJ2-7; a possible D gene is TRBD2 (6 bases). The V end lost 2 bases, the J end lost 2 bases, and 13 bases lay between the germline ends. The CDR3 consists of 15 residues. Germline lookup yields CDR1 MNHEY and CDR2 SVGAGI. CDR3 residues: CASSYPRTGAYEQYF. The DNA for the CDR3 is TGTGCCAGCAGTTACCCCAGGACGGGAGCCTACGAGCAGTACTTC.

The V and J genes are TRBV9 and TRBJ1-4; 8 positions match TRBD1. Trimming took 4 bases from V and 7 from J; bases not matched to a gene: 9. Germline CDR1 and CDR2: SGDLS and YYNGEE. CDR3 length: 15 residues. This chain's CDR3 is CASSPRTGQSEKLFF. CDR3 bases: TGTGCCAGCAGCCCTAGGACAGGGCAGAGTGAAAAACTGTTTTTT.

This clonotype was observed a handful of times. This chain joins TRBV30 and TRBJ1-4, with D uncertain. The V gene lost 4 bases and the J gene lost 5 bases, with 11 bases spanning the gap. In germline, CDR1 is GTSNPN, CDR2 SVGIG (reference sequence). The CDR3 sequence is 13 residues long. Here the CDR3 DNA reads TGTGCCTGGAAGGGCAGCCCCAATGAAAAACTGTTTTTT. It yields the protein CAWKGSPNEKLFF.

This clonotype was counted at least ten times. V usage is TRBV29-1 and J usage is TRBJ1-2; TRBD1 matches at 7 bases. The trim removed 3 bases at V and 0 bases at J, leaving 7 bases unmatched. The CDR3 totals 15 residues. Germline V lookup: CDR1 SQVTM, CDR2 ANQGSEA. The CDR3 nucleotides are TGCAGCGTTGAGGTGGGGACAGATACTAACTATGGCTACACCTTC. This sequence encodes CSVEVGTDTNYGYTF.

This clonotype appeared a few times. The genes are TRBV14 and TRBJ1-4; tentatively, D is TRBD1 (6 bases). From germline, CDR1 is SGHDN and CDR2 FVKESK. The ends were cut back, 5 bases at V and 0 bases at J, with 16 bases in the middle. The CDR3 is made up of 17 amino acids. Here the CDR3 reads CASSGDPRQATNEKLFF. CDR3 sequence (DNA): TGTGCCAGCAGCGGGGACCCCAGACAGGCAACTAATGAAAAACTGTTTTTT.

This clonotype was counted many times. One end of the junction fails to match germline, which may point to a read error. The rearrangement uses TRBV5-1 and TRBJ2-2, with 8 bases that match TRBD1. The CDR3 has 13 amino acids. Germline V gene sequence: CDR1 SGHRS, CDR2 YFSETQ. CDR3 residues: CASGQGNTGELFF. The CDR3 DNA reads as TGTGCCAGCGGACAGGGTAACACCGGGGAGCTGTTTTTT. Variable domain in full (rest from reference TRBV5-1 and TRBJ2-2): KAGVTQTPRYLIKTRGQQVTLSCSPISGHRSVSWYQQTPGQGLQFLFEYFSETQRNKGNFPGRFSGRQFSNSRSEMNVSTLELGDSALYLCASGQGNTGELFFGEGSRLTVL.

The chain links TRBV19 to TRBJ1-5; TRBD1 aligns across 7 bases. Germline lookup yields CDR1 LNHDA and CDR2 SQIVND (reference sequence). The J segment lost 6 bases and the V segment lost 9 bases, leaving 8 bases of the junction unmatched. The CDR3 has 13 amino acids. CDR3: CASHDRARQPQHF. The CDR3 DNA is TGTGCCAGCCACGACAGGGCTCGTCAGCCCCAGCATTTT.

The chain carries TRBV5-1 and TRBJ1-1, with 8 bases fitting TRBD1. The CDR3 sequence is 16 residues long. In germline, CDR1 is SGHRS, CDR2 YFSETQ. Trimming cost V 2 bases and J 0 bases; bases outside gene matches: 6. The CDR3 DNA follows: TGCGCCAGCAGCTTACCTAGACAGGGGATGAACACTGAAGCTTTCTTT. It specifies CASSLPRQGMNTEAFF.

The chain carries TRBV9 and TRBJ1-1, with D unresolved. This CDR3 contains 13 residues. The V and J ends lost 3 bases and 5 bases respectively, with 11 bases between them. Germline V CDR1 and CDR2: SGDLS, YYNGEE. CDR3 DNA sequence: TGTGCCAGCAGCGAGCAATCCGGGACTGAAGCTTTCTTT. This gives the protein CASSEQSGTEAFF.